What follows describes a single T cell receptor (beta chain). In the authors' workflow: Using reference gene primer amplification, nucleated cell counts were estimated. Produced via immunoSEQ multiplex PCR; TCRdb's table is partial and in-frame only. Clonal size and the V and J genes are those of that table, whereas D and trimming came from the DNA. The data contain some 1,400 clones, about 94% of them seen just once; the ten biggest clones take up 2.1%. The data derive from a study of blood T cell repertoires in COVID-19. Turning to the study itself: Collection of acute and convalescent COVID-19 samples took place in the United States, Italy and Spain. T cells, B-cell-depleted T cells, or PBMCs supplied cDNA or gDNA.

Sequenced: peripheral blood. This clonotype was sampled from a human donor in a cohort sampled during active COVID-19.

This CDR3 reads CASSYNRDYEQYF. The DNA of the CDR3 is TGTGCCAGCAGTTACAACAGGGACTACGAGCAGTACTTC. The V call is TRBV6-2 or TRBV6-3, the J call TRBJ2-7; possibly TRBD1 for D (6 bases). V shed 2 bases and J shed 3 bases, with 8 bases lying between them. This CDR3 has 13 residues. Germline values: CDR1 MNHEY, CDR2 SVGEGT.